The TCR beta chain under discussion was sequenced for a study of long-term antiretroviral therapy in people with HIV. Study results and caveats: Blood dating 2004 to 2017 may reflect older ART regimens. The study lacked data on ART adherence, viral resistance or therapy changes.

Researchers ran immunoSEQ v3.0 at survey level. Sequencing was directed toward about 35,000-55,000 T-cell genomes in each sample. The method was immunoSEQ multiplex PCR; TCRdb's version includes in-frame clones alone and lacks a portion of them. Of 20,000 to 25,000 clones in the sample, roughly 80% are singletons; the top ten hold roughly 18%. Turning to this clone: The antigen is unknown.

This CDR3 is 16 amino acids long. J gave up 2 bases and V 7 bases, and 12 bases lay outside the gene matches. Germline values: CDR1 SNHLY, CDR2 FYNNEI. The sequence was collected from a man aged 40-55 years with HIV. The genes are TRBV2 and TRBJ1-2; TRBD1 agrees at 8 bases. The sample was unsorted PBMCs, taken 0.5 years before starting antiretroviral therapy. CDR3 loop: CASTETPPGGNYGYTF. CDR3 DNA: TGTGCCAGCACCGAAACCCCCCCAGGGGGCAACTATGGCTACACCTTC.